What follows describes a single T cell receptor beta chain. The data were obtained in a study of blood T cell repertoires in COVID-19. The germline CDR1 and CDR2 sequences are SQVTM and ANQGSEA. CDR3 length: 15 residues. The J segment lost 6 bases and the V segment lost 7 bases, leaving 13 bases of the junction unmatched. The table came from immunoSEQ multiplex PCR; TCRdb's copy has only in-frame clones and leaves some out. The sample lists around 140,000 clones, approximately 90% occurring once. Patients of the Seattle cohort, enrolled during active infection, were followed longitudinally. This TCR was sampled from a human donor with COVID-19, enrolled during active disease. The donor label of this sample is uncertain. The V and J genes are TRBV29-1 and TRBJ2-2; 8 bases match TRBD1. Material: peripheral blood. CDR3 sequence (DNA): TGCAGCGCATCGCGGACAGGGAAGTACGCCGGGGAGCTGTTTTTT. This codes for CSASRTGKYAGELFF.